This T cell receptor beta chain is drawn from a study of T cells in women clearing cervical HPV infection. In the case of this clone: The sequence runs out 3 residues before the end of the CDR3; the remainder is reconstructed from the germline J gene.

All participants had a single incident cervical HPV16 infection, and prevalent HPV16 infections were excluded. J was trimmed by 9 bases and V by 4 bases; bases with no gene match: 4. CDR3 length equals 14 residues. CDR1 MNHEY and CDR2 SMNVEV come from the germline V gene (reference sequence). The assay was immunoSEQ multiplex PCR, and TCRdb's table has in-frame clones only and misses some. Its listing shows about 35,000 clones. The material sequenced was blood buffy coat. This TCR was sampled from a woman between 18 and 69 years old with a cervical HPV16 infection that either progressed to CIN3+ or cleared (not recorded which). The chain couples TRBV27 to TRBJ1-6; TRBD1 matches at 9 bases. Here the CDR3 reads CASSSGTGSSPLHF. CDR3 DNA, as far as it was read: TGTGCCAGCAGTTCCGGGACAGGGAGTTCACCC.